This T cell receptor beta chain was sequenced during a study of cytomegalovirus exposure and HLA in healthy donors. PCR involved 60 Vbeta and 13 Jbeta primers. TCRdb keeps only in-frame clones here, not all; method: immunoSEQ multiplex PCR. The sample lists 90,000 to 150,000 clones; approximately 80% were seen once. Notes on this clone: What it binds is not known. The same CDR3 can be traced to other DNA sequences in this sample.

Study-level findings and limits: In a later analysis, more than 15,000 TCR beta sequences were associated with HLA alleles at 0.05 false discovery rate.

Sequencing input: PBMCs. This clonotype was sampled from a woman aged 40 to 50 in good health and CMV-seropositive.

CDR3 amino acids: CASSLDRAYEQYF. CDR3 sequence (DNA): TGCGCCAGCAGCTTGGACAGAGCCTACGAGCAGTACTTC. The V and J genes are TRBV5-1 and TRBJ2-7; no definite D call. Trimming removed 0 bases from V and 2 bases from J, with 6 bases in between. The germline V gene encodes CDR1 SGHRS and CDR2 YFSETQ. The CDR3 has 13 amino acids.